This T cell receptor (beta chain) was recovered during a study of beta chain features in type 1 diabetes. Study background: Patients and healthy donors were similar in age, gender and cell yields.

The CDR3 sequence is 15 residues long. Germline loops: CDR1 SGHTA, CDR2 FQGNSA. The V end lost 3 bases, the J end lost 2 bases, and 13 bases lay between the germline ends. Findings and caveats of the study: Patients' naive, central memory and regulatory TCRB repertoires appeared more alike than those of healthy donors. Cells expressing TCR highly could be over-represented by cDNA sequencing.

A word on this clone: Its antigen is not identified.

The authors reverse transcribed all of the isolated RNA, so sequencing captured expressed TCRB transcripts. TCRdb keeps only in-frame clones here, not all; method: immunoSEQ multiplex PCR. The repertoire holds some 220,000 clones, with 11% as singletons. Every donor provided one heparinised blood draw, which averaged roughly 120 mL. Sequenced: central memory CD4+ T cells from blood. The source of this sequence is a man aged 18 to 29 in good health. V gene TRBV7-2 combines with J gene TRBJ2-5, with D possibly being TRBD2 (6 bases). In nucleotides, the CDR3 is TGTGCCAGCAGCTTGGGACTTGGGGGGCAAGAGACCCAGTACTTC. Its protein is CASSLGLGGQETQYF.